These T cell receptor beta chains were read from a single sample in a study of T cell clonotyping in hematopoietic cell transplantation. Here immunoSEQ multiplex PCR was the method, and the copy in TCRdb shows in-frame clones only, minus some. The data hold 35,000 to 45,000 clones, with about 93% observed a single time. Sequencing was done on a sample of peripheral blood mononuclear cells. The receptors shown here come from a woman in her fifties or sixties in good health. Some clones in this sample may be carry-over from other donors' samples. Both conserved end residues are part of each CDR3. D genes are given only for firm matches. Clone size is given for some rows only: seen once, a few or many times, or a class if the clone is expanded.

V gene: TRBV5-4; clone size: -; J gene: TRBJ2-1; D gene: TRBD1; CDR3 DNA: TGTGCCAGCAGCTCGAGACAGGGTGCCTACAATGAGCAGTTCTTC; CDR3 protein: CASSSRQGAYNEQFF
V gene: TRBV25-1; clone size: once; J gene: TRBJ2-2; D gene: -; CDR3 DNA: TGTGCCAGCTGTATTGGGGAGAACACCGGGGAGCTGTTTTTT; CDR3 protein: CASCIGENTGELFF
V gene: TRBV7-3; clone size: -; J gene: TRBJ1-2; D gene: -; CDR3 DNA: TGTGCCAGCAGCCCTAATGGAGGGGACTATGGCTACACCTTC; CDR3 protein: CASSPNGGDYGYTF
V gene: TRBV10-3; clone size: -; J gene: TRBJ2-2; D gene: TRBD1; CDR3 DNA: TGTGCCATCAGTGAGTCGTTGGACTCCCTGGACAGGGAGACAAGAGGAGGGGAGCTGTTTTTT; CDR3 protein: CAISESLDSLDRETRGGELFF
V gene: TRBV18; clone size: -; J gene: TRBJ2-7; D gene: TRBD1; CDR3 DNA: TGTGCCAGCTCCCTTACATCCGGGACAGGTTTCTACGAGCAGTACTTC; CDR3 protein: CASSLTSGTGFYEQYF
V gene: TRBV2; clone size: -; J gene: TRBJ2-1; D gene: -; CDR3 DNA: TGTGCCAGCCAGCCCGGGACTTTTGAGGCAAGTGAGCAGTTCTTC; CDR3 protein: CASQPGTFEASEQFF
V gene: TRBV4-2; clone size: -; J gene: TRBJ1-5; D gene: -; CDR3 DNA: TGTGCCAGCAGCCAATTGAGCAATCAGCCCCAGCATTTT; CDR3 protein: CASSQLSNQPQHF
V gene: TRBV15; clone size: -; J gene: TRBJ2-7; D gene: -; CDR3 DNA: TGTGCCACCAGCCCTTCTCAGTTCGACGAGCAGTACTTC; CDR3 protein: CATSPSQFDEQYF
V gene: TRBV2; clone size: -; J gene: TRBJ2-2; D gene: -; CDR3 DNA: TGTGCCAGCAGTGAAGGACAAGCGAACACCGGGGAGCTGTTTTTT; CDR3 protein: CASSEGQANTGELFF
V gene: TRBV6-5; clone size: -; J gene: TRBJ1-2; D gene: -; CDR3 DNA: TGTGCCAGCAGACAGACCGGGGCAGTCTATGGCTACACCTTC; CDR3 protein: CASRQTGAVYGYTF
V gene: TRBV2; clone size: -; J gene: TRBJ2-4; D gene: TRBD2; CDR3 DNA: TGTGCCAGCAGTGAGGCGGGGGGGATAGCCAAAAACATTCAGTACTTC; CDR3 protein: CASSEAGGIAKNIQYF